The T cell receptor (beta chain) under discussion was sequenced for a study of T cell responses to AZD1222 COVID-19 vaccine. Germline loops: CDR1 MNHNS, CDR2 SASEGT. V shed 1 base and J 3 bases; nucleotides not matched to a gene: 4. This CDR3 spans 15 amino acids. General study points: Regions left unmutated in variants are reportedly the target of nearly half of spike-specific TCRs. Only a handful of people who got AZD1222 tested seropositive at baseline. A mostly white British donor set with more females was recruited, and clonal diversity was possibly underestimated. Vaccine-associated CD4 TCRs ranged over spike, dominating at 160-218 and 743-854.

This clone has just a few counts. Its matching antigen is unknown. Libraries were prepared by immunoSEQ multiplex PCR; TCRdb keeps only in-frame clonotypes and omits some of them. This table holds 100,000 to 150,000 clones, more than 85% found once. V usage is TRBV6-1 and J usage is TRBJ2-7, with TRBD1 matching over 9 bases. The receptor's source is an adult in good health. The sequenced sample was peripheral blood, obtained on day 0 of MenACWY control vaccination. This CDR3 is CASSEDGTGFYEQYF. The CDR3, as DNA: TGTGCCAGCAGTGAAGACGGGACAGGGTTCTACGAGCAGTACTTC.